This T cell receptor (beta chain) comes out of a study of T cell responses to AZD1222 COVID-19 vaccine. Using immunoSEQ multiplex PCR, the repertoire was profiled, and TCRdb retains in-frame clones only, with some absent. This sample has about 120,000 clones, with approximately 92% found just once. The germline V gene has CDR1 MGHDK and CDR2 SYGVNS. There are 11 residues in the CDR3. Between the trimmed V and J ends, which lost 3 bases and 1 base, there was a span of 1 base. Comments on this clone: The target antigen is unknown. Other DNA variants within this sample encode the same CDR3.

Study observations and caveats: The study identified only six AZD1222 recipients as seropositive at baseline. Among the donors, most were white British and more were female, and clonal diversity was possibly underestimated. Researchers report vaccine-associated CD4 TCRs spanning spike, with dominance at 160-218 and 743-854.

The material was peripheral blood, obtained 28 days after the second dose of the MenACWY control vaccine. V usage is TRBV25-1 and J usage is TRBJ2-7, with D uncertain. The origin of this receptor is an adult who received the MenACWY meningococcal vaccine as a control. The chain's CDR3 is CASSDSYEQYF. The CDR3 DNA sequence: TGTGCCAGCAGTGATTCCTACGAGCAGTACTTC.